This is a list of T cell receptor beta chains from one sample in a study of control samples from healthy donors and cancer patients. Sequenced by immunoSEQ multiplex PCR; TCRdb stores in-frame clones only, minus some. Here the sample spans about 80,000 clones, 80% to 90% being singletons. The sample was PBMCs. All receptors derive from a man in his fifties or sixties with head and neck cancer. CDR3s include the opening cysteine and the closing phenylalanine or tryptophan. The order of the fields is CDR3 protein, CDR3 DNA, J gene, V gene, clone size, D gene. The D gene is left open where the match is weak. Clone size is shown for a subset of rows, as once, few, many or a class of expanded clone.

CDR3aa: CAISEGVGLYNEQFF
CDR3nt: TGTGCCATCAGTGAGGGGGTTGGACTCTACAATGAGCAGTTCTTC
j_gene: TRBJ2-1
v_gene: TRBV10-3
abundance: .
d_gene: .

CDR3aa: CASSFLGLGETQYF
CDR3nt: TGTGCCAGCAGCTTTTTGGGGTTAGGCGAGACCCAGTACTTC
j_gene: TRBJ2-5
v_gene: TRBV7-2
abundance: .
d_gene: .

CDR3aa: CASSPPGGPLLHTGELFF
CDR3nt: TGTGCCAGCTCACCACCGGGAGGGCCCCTTCTTCACACCGGGGAGCTGTTTTTT
j_gene: TRBJ2-2
v_gene: TRBV18
abundance: .
d_gene: TRBD2

CDR3aa: CASSRQAGYNSPLHF
CDR3nt: TGTGCCAGCAGCCGCCAGGCGGGTTATAATTCACCCCTCCACTTT
j_gene: TRBJ1-6
v_gene: TRBV5-5
abundance: .
d_gene: .

CDR3aa: CASTRQQGYEQYF
CDR3nt: TGTGCCAGCACACGACAGCAGGGATACGAGCAGTACTTC
j_gene: TRBJ2-7
v_gene: TRBV6-6
abundance: once
d_gene: .

CDR3aa: CASSLWGAGANVLTF
CDR3nt: TGTGCCAGCAGCTTGTGGGGCGCTGGGGCCAACGTCCTGACTTTC
j_gene: TRBJ2-6
v_gene: TRBV5-4
abundance: .
d_gene: .

CDR3aa: CASSPWTSGYEQYF
CDR3nt: TGTGCCAGTAGTCCTTGGACTAGCGGGTACGAGCAGTACTTC
j_gene: TRBJ2-7
v_gene: TRBV19
abundance: .
d_gene: TRBD2

CDR3aa: CASSADRVYEQYF
CDR3nt: TGTGCCAGCAGTGCGGATAGGGTCTACGAGCAGTACTTC
j_gene: TRBJ2-7
v_gene: TRBV2
abundance: .
d_gene: .

CDR3aa: CASSQLAGQVAEQYF
CDR3nt: TGCGCCAGCAGCCAACTAGCGGGACAAGTAGCCGAGCAGTACTTC
j_gene: TRBJ2-7
v_gene: TRBV4-1
abundance: .
d_gene: TRBD2

CDR3aa: CASTQREASYEQYF
CDR3nt: TGTGCCAGCACCCAGCGGGAGGCTTCCTACGAGCAGTACTTC
j_gene: TRBJ2-7
v_gene: TRBV2
abundance: once
d_gene: TRBD2

CDR3aa: CASSSIGSTYEQYF
CDR3nt: TGTGCCAGCAGCTCCATCGGGAGTACCTACGAGCAGTACTTC
j_gene: TRBJ2-7
v_gene: TRBV7-2
abundance: .
d_gene: .

CDR3aa: CASSSPQGFGYGYTF
CDR3nt: TGTGCCAGCAGTTCACCACAGGGTTTCGGCTATGGCTACACCTTC
j_gene: TRBJ1-2
v_gene: TRBV28
abundance: .
d_gene: .

CDR3aa: CASSFGQVQETQYF
CDR3nt: TGTGCCAGCAGCTTCGGACAGGTTCAAGAGACCCAGTACTTC
j_gene: TRBJ2-5
v_gene: TRBV6-5
abundance: .
d_gene: TRBD1

CDR3aa: CASSLVDRGGTDTQYF
CDR3nt: TGTGCCAGCAGCTTAGTTGATAGGGGAGGCACAGATACGCAGTATTTT
j_gene: TRBJ2-3
v_gene: TRBV7-9
abundance: .
d_gene: .

CDR3aa: CASSRTPYSNQPQHF
CDR3nt: TGTGCCAGCAGCCGGACACCCTATAGCAATCAGCCCCAGCATTTT
j_gene: TRBJ1-5
v_gene: TRBV9
abundance: .
d_gene: .

CDR3aa: CASSYSGGPNSPLHF
CDR3nt: TGTGCCAGCAGTTACTCCGGGGGTCCCAATTCACCCCTCCACTTT
j_gene: TRBJ1-6
v_gene: TRBV6-5
abundance: .
d_gene: .

CDR3aa: CARGDSEDYEQYF
CDR3nt: TGTGCCAGGGGGGACTCAGAGGACTACGAGCAGTACTTC
j_gene: TRBJ2-7
v_gene: TRBV10-3
abundance: once
d_gene: .

CDR3aa: CASSPQTETNEQFF
CDR3nt: TGTGCCAGCTCACCACAGACGGAAACAAATGAGCAGTTCTTC
j_gene: TRBJ2-1
v_gene: TRBV18
abundance: .
d_gene: .

CDR3aa: CASFRRGDTQYF
CDR3nt: TGTGCCAGCTTTAGGAGAGGAGATACGCAGTATTTT
j_gene: TRBJ2-3
v_gene: TRBV7-9
abundance: .
d_gene: .

CDR3aa: CASPAASIVKNIQYF
CDR3nt: TGTGCCAGCCCTGCCGCATCCATCGTCAAAAACATTCAGTACTTC
j_gene: TRBJ2-4
v_gene: TRBV25-1
abundance: .
d_gene: .

CDR3aa: CASSAGTEPYEQYF
CDR3nt: TGTGCCAGCAGTGCCGGGACTGAACCCTACGAGCAGTACTTC
j_gene: TRBJ2-7
v_gene: TRBV2
abundance: .
d_gene: .

CDR3aa: CASSSGQGAGNEKLFF
CDR3nt: TGTGCTTCCTCCAGCGGACAGGGGGCGGGTAATGAAAAACTGTTTTTT
j_gene: TRBJ1-4
v_gene: TRBV6-4
abundance: once
d_gene: TRBD1

CDR3aa: CASSGLAGVYEQYF
CDR3nt: TGTGCCAGCAGCGGACTAGCGGGAGTCTACGAGCAGTACTTC
j_gene: TRBJ2-7
v_gene: TRBV28
abundance: .
d_gene: TRBD2

CDR3aa: CASSPRLGGVANYGYTF
CDR3nt: TGTGCCAGCAGCCCCAGGTTGGGGGGGGTAGCTAACTATGGCTACACCTTC
j_gene: TRBJ1-2
v_gene: TRBV7-8
abundance: .
d_gene: .

CDR3aa: CASSYTGSYEQYF
CDR3nt: TGTGCCAGCAGTTATACAGGGTCCTACGAGCAGTACTTC
j_gene: TRBJ2-7
v_gene: TRBV6-5
abundance: .
d_gene: .

CDR3aa: CASSQVPGALNSSLHF
CDR3nt: TGTGCCAGCAGCCAAGTCCCGGGGGCCTTGAACTCATCCCTCCACTTT
j_gene: TRBJ1-6
v_gene: TRBV4-2
abundance: once
d_gene: .

CDR3aa: CASSFFGSSYNEQFF
CDR3nt: TGTGCCAGCAGCTTTTTCGGGAGCTCCTACAATGAGCAGTTCTTC
j_gene: TRBJ2-1
v_gene: TRBV11-2
abundance: .
d_gene: .

CDR3aa: CASSPYVQDRSPLHF
CDR3nt: TGTGCCAGCAGTCCTTATGTACAGGATCGTTCACCCCTCCACTTT
j_gene: TRBJ1-6
v_gene: TRBV6-6
abundance: .
d_gene: .

CDR3aa: CASSPRSGDGYTF
CDR3nt: TGTGCCAGCAGCCCCCGATCCGGGGATGGCTACACCTTC
j_gene: TRBJ1-2
v_gene: TRBV7-9
abundance: .
d_gene: .

CDR3aa: CASSLNGIPSTDTQYF
CDR3nt: TGTGCCAGCAGTTTAAATGGGATCCCTAGCACAGATACGCAGTATTTT
j_gene: TRBJ2-3
v_gene: TRBV27
abundance: .
d_gene: .

CDR3aa: CASSLQGAGEQYF
CDR3nt: TGTGCCAGCTCACTACAGGGGGCAGGCGAGCAGTACTTC
j_gene: TRBJ2-7
v_gene: TRBV18
abundance: .
d_gene: TRBD1

CDR3aa: CSVRDRGSHYSNQPQHF
CDR3nt: TGCAGCGTCCGGGACAGGGGGTCCCACTATAGCAATCAGCCCCAGCATTTT
j_gene: TRBJ1-5
v_gene: TRBV29-1
abundance: .
d_gene: TRBD1

CDR3aa: CASSEGGKGQPQHF
CDR3nt: TGTGCCAGCAGTGAAGGTGGGAAAGGCCAGCCCCAGCATTTT
j_gene: TRBJ1-5
v_gene: TRBV6-1
abundance: once
d_gene: .

CDR3aa: CASSSRGRYGEQFF
CDR3nt: TGTGCCAGTAGTTCGCGAGGGAGATACGGTGAGCAGTTCTTC
j_gene: TRBJ2-1
v_gene: TRBV19
abundance: once
d_gene: .

CDR3aa: CASSELTLNTGELFF
CDR3nt: TGTGCCAGCAGCGAGCTTACATTGAACACCGGGGAGCTGTTTTTT
j_gene: TRBJ2-2
v_gene: TRBV14
abundance: .
d_gene: .

CDR3aa: CASTLSGGDMVDEQFF
CDR3nt: TGTGCCAGCACCCTTAGCGGGGGGGATATGGTGGATGAGCAGTTCTTC
j_gene: TRBJ2-1
v_gene: TRBV7-9
abundance: many
d_gene: TRBD2

CDR3aa: CASRLGQGSQPQHF
CDR3nt: TGCGCCAGCAGACTGGGACAGGGCAGTCAGCCCCAGCATTTT
j_gene: TRBJ1-5
v_gene: TRBV10-2
abundance: .
d_gene: TRBD1

CDR3aa: CASSPDQNTGELFF
CDR3nt: TGTGCCAGCAGCCCTGACCAGAACACCGGGGAGCTGTTTTTT
j_gene: TRBJ2-2
v_gene: TRBV5-4
abundance: .
d_gene: .

CDR3aa: CASSLAGTGTSYEQYF
CDR3nt: TGTGCCAGCAGTCTCGCCGGGACAGGCACCTCCTACGAGCAGTACTTC
j_gene: TRBJ2-7
v_gene: TRBV6-6
abundance: .
d_gene: TRBD1

CDR3aa: CASSYGQAGAPYEQYF
CDR3nt: TGTGCCAGCAGTTATGGACAAGCGGGGGCCCCCTACGAGCAGTACTTC
j_gene: TRBJ2-7
v_gene: TRBV6-5
abundance: .
d_gene: TRBD2

CDR3aa: CASRSGLHTEAFF
CDR3nt: TGTGCCAGCAGGTCGGGCCTCCACACTGAAGCTTTCTTT
j_gene: TRBJ1-1
v_gene: TRBV28
abundance: .
d_gene: .

CDR3aa: CASSLTGLNEKLFF
CDR3nt: TGTGCCAGCAGCTTGACAGGCCTTAATGAAAAACTGTTTTTT
j_gene: TRBJ1-4
v_gene: TRBV5-6
abundance: few
d_gene: .

CDR3aa: CASSLTGGGTEAFF
CDR3nt: TGCGCCAGCAGCTTGACAGGAGGGGGGACTGAAGCTTTCTTT
j_gene: TRBJ1-1
v_gene: TRBV5-1
abundance: .
d_gene: .

CDR3aa: CASSSTLRELNEQFF
CDR3nt: TGTGCCAGCAGCTCCACGTTGAGGGAGTTGAATGAGCAGTTCTTC
j_gene: TRBJ2-1
v_gene: TRBV9
abundance: .
d_gene: .

CDR3aa: CASSHGGEQYF
CDR3nt: TGTGCCAGCAGCCACGGAGGCGAGCAGTACTTC
j_gene: TRBJ2-7
v_gene: TRBV5-4
abundance: .
d_gene: .

CDR3aa: CASSVVSGSSYNEQFF
CDR3nt: TGTGCCAGCAGCGTAGTGTCGGGAAGCTCCTACAATGAGCAGTTCTTC
j_gene: TRBJ2-1
v_gene: TRBV9
abundance: .
d_gene: .

CDR3aa: CAIAGGAGANVLTF
CDR3nt: TGTGCCATCGCAGGGGGCGCTGGGGCCAACGTCCTGACTTTC
j_gene: TRBJ2-6
v_gene: TRBV5-8
abundance: .
d_gene: TRBD1

CDR3aa: CASSSWTSGTRNEQFF
CDR3nt: TGTGCCAGCAGCTCCTGGACTAGCGGGACCCGGAATGAGCAGTTCTTC
j_gene: TRBJ2-1
v_gene: TRBV7-8
abundance: .
d_gene: TRBD2

CDR3aa: CASSPASGYEQYF
CDR3nt: TGTGCCAGCAGCCCCGCCAGTGGCTACGAGCAGTACTTC
j_gene: TRBJ2-7
v_gene: TRBV6-6
abundance: few
d_gene: .

CDR3aa: CASSPTRGYTGELFF
CDR3nt: TGTGCCAGCAGCCCCACCCGGGGATACACCGGGGAGCTGTTTTTT
j_gene: TRBJ2-2
v_gene: TRBV7-6
abundance: .
d_gene: .

CDR3aa: CASSIQAGGYGYTF
CDR3nt: TGTGCCAGCAGTATACAGGCCGGTGGCTATGGCTACACCTTC
j_gene: TRBJ1-2
v_gene: TRBV2
abundance: .
d_gene: .

CDR3aa: CATSDPGLAGWGEQFF
CDR3nt: TGTGCCACCAGTGACCCGGGACTAGCGGGATGGGGTGAGCAGTTCTTC
j_gene: TRBJ2-1
v_gene: TRBV24-1
abundance: .
d_gene: TRBD2

CDR3aa: CASSILQGYEQYF
CDR3nt: TGTGCCAGTAGTATACTACAGGGCTACGAGCAGTACTTC
j_gene: TRBJ2-7
v_gene: TRBV19
abundance: .
d_gene: .

CDR3aa: CASSEPAGRGTYGYTF
CDR3nt: TGTGCCAGCAGTGAACCGGCAGGGAGAGGTACCTATGGCTACACCTTC
j_gene: TRBJ1-2
v_gene: TRBV25-1
abundance: once
d_gene: .